This T cell receptor beta chain is drawn from a study of blood T cell repertoires in COVID-19. Study context: The United States, Italy and Spain supplied acute and convalescent COVID-19 samples. Sources were T cells, B-cell-depleted T cells, or PBMCs; the material itself was cDNA or gDNA.

Germline trimming cut 0 bases from V and 2 bases from J; bases unmatched to any gene: 2. This CDR3 comprises 15 residues. Per the germline V gene, CDR1 is SGHDT and CDR2 is YYEEEE. Followed over time, Seattle patients had been enrolled while infection was active. Source study methods: Amplification with reference gene primers provided the estimates of nucleated cell counts. Sequencing was performed with immunoSEQ multiplex PCR; in TCRdb, only in-frame clones are kept and a portion is missing. That table furnishes V, J and clone size, whereas the DNA furnished D and trimming. The sample includes roughly 160,000 clones, about four fifths seen only once; the top ten take more than 6.5%.

The source is a woman aged 55-70 years with COVID-19, enrolled during active disease. V gene TRBV5-6 combines with J gene TRBJ1-5, with 7 positions matching TRBD1. The specimen was peripheral blood. This CDR3 reads CASSLEQGGNQPQHF. DNA for the CDR3: TGTGCCAGCAGCTTGGAGCAGGGGGGCAATCAGCCCCAGCATTTT.